These 2 T cell receptor beta chains originate from one sample sequenced in a study of OX40 agonist ivuxolimab in advanced cancers. Clones were sequenced by immunoSEQ multiplex PCR, and TCRdb holds only the in-frame ones, with some missing. The data contain over 40,000 clones, 88% of them singletons. This material consisted of CD4+ or CD8+ T cells sorted from blood, taken in a trial of the OX40 agonist ivuxolimab. These TCRs come from an adult with an advanced solid tumor such as melanoma, head and neck, liver or kidney cancer.

V and J are TRBV5-8 and TRBJ1-4, with 7 positions matching TRBD1. Germline-derived CDR1 and CDR2 are SGHTS and YDEGEE. The J segment lost 11 bases and the V segment lost 4 bases, leaving 11 bases of the junction unmatched. The CDR3 spans 14 residues. CDR3 nucleotide sequence: TGTGCCAGCAGCATCAAGACAGGGCCCCCTAAACTGTTTTTT. The encoded protein is CASSIKTGPPKLFF.

The chain's CDR3 is CASSVSPGRGETQYF. The CDR3 DNA reads TGTGCCAGCAGCGTAAGTCCAGGAAGAGGAGAGACCCAGTACTTC. This chain links TRBV9 with TRBJ2-5; D unresolved. V was pared by 1 base and J by 4 bases, with 14 bases between. The CDR3 is 15 amino acids. In germline, CDR1 is SGDLS, CDR2 YYNGEE.